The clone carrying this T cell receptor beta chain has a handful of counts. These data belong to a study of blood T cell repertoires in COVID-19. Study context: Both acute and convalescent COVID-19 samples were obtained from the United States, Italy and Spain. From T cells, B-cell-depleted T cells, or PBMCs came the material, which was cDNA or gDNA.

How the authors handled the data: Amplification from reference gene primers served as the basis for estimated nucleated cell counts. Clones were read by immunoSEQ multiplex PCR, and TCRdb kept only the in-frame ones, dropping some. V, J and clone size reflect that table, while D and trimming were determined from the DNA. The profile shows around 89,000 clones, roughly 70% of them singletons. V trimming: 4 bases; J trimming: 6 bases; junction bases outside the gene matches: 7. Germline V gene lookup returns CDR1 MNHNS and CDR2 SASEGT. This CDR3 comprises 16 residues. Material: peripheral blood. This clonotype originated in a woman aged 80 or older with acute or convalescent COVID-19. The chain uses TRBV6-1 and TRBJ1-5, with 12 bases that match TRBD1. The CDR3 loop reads CASSGPGQGALQPQHF. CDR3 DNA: TGTGCCAGCAGTGGACCGGGACAGGGGGCACTTCAGCCCCAGCATTTT.